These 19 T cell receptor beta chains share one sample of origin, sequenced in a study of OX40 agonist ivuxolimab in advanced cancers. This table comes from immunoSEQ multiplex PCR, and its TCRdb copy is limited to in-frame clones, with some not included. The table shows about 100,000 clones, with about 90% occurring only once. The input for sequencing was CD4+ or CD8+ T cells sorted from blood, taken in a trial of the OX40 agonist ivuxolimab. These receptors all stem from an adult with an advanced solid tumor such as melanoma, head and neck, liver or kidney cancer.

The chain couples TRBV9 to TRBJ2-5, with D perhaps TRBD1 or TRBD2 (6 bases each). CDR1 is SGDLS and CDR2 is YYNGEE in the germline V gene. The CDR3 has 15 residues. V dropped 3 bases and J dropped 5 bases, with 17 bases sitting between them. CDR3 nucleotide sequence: TGTGCCAGCAGCGCACGGGGGCCGCGTTGGGAGACCCAGTACTTC. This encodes CASSARGPRWETQYF. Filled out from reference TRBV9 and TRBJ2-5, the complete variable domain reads DSGVTQTPKHLITATGQRVTLRCSPRSGDLSVYWYQQSLDQGLQFLIQYYNGEERAKGNILERFSAQQFPDLHSELNLSSLELGDSALYFCASSARGPRWETQYFGPGTRLLVL.

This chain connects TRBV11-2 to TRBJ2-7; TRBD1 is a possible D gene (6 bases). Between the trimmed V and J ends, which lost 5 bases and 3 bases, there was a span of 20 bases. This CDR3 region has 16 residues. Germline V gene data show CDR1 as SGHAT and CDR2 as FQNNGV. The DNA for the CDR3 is TGTGCCAGCAGCCTGATGGTCCAGGGGAATCTCTACGAGCAGTACTTC. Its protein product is CASSLMVQGNLYEQYF.

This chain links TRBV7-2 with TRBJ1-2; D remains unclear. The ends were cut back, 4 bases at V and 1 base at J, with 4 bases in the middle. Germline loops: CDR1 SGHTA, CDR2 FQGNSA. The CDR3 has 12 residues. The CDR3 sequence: CASSSSNYGYTF. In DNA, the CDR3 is TGTGCCAGCAGCTCCAGTAACTATGGCTACACCTTC.

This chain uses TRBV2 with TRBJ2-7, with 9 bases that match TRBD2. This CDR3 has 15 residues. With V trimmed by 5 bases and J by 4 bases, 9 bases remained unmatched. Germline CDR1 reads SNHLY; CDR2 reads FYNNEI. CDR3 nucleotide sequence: TGTGCCAGCAGTCCTAAAACTAGCGGGCTATACGAGCAGTACTTC. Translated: CASSPKTSGLYEQYF.

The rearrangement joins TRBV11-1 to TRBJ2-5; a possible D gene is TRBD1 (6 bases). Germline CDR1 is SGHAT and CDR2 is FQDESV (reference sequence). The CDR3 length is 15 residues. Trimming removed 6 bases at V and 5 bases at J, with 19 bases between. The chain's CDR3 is CASRSNRVPGETQYF. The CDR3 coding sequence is TGTGCCAGCAGGAGCAACAGGGTTCCGGGGGAGACCCAGTACTTC.

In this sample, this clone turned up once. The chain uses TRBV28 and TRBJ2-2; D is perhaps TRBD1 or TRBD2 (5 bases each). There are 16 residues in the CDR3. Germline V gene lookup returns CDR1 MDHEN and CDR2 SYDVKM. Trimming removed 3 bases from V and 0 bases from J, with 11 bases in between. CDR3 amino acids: CASSFAGTANTGELFF. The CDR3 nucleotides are TGTGCCAGCAGTTTCGCCGGGACCGCGAACACCGGGGAGCTGTTTTTT.

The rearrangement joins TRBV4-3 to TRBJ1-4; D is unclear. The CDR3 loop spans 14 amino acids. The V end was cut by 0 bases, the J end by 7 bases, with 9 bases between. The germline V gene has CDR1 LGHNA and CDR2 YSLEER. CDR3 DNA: TGCGCCAGCAGCCAAGAACCCAGCTTTGAAAAACTGTTTTTT. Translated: CASSQEPSFEKLFF.

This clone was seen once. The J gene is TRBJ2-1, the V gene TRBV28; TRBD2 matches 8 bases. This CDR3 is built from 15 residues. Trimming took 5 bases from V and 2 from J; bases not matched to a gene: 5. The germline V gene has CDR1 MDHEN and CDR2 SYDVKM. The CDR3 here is CASSPSGPTYNEQFF. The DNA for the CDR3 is TGTGCCAGCAGTCCTAGCGGGCCTACCTACAATGAGCAGTTCTTC.

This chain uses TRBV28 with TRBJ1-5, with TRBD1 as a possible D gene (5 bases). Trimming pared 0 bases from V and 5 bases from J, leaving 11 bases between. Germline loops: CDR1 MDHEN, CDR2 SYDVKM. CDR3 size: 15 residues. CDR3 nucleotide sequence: TGTGCCAGCAGTTTATGGGGCCCGGGGGATCAGCCCCAGCATTTT. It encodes CASSLWGPGDQPQHF.

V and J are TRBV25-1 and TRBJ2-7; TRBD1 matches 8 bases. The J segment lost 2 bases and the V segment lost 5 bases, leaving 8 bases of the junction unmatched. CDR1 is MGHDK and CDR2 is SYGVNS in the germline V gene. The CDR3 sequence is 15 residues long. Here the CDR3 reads CASSTQTGDTYEQYF. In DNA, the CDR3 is TGTGCCAGCAGTACGCAGACAGGGGATACCTACGAGCAGTACTTC.

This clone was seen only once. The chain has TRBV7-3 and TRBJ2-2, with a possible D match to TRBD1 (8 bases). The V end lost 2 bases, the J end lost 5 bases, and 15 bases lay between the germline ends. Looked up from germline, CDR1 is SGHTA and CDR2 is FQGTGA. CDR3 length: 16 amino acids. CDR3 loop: CASSLRGDRMTGELFF. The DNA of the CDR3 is TGTGCCAGCAGCTTACGGGGGGACAGGATGACCGGGGAGCTGTTTTTT. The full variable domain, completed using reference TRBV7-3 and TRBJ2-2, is GAGVSQTPSNKVTEKGKYVELRCDPISGHTALYWYRQSLGQGPEFLIYFQGTGAADDSGLPNDRFFAVRPEGSVSTLKIQRTERGDSAVYLCASSLRGDRMTGELFFGEGSRLTVL.

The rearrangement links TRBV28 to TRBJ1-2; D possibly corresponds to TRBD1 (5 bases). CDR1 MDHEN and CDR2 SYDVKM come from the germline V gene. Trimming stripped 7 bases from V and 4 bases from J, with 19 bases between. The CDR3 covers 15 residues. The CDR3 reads CASNLPGTEVYGYTF. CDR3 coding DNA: TGTGCCAGCAACCTTCCGGGGACGGAAGTCTATGGCTACACCTTC.

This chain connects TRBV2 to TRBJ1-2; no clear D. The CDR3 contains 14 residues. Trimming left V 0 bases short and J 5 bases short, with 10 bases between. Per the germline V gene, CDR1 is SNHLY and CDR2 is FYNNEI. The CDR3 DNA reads TGTGCCAGCAGTGAAGCGCCGGACCTTTATGGCTACACCTTC. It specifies CASSEAPDLYGYTF.

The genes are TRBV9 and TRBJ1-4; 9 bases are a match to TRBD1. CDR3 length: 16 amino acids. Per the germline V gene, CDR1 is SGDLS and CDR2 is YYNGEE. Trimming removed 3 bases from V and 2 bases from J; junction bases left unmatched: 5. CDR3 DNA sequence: TGTGCCAGCAGCGGGGGGACAGGGATGACTAATGAAAAACTGTTTTTT. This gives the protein CASSGGTGMTNEKLFF.

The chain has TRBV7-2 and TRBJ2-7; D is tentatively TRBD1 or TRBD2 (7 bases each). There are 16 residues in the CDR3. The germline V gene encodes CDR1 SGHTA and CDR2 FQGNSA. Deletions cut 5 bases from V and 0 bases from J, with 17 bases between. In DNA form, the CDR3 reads TGTGCCAGCAGCAGATCAGGGGGGGGAGGCTCCTACGAGCAGTACTTC. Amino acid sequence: CASSRSGGGGSYEQYF. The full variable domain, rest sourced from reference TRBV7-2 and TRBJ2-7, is GAGVSQSPSNKVTEKGKDVELRCDPISGHTALYWYRQSLGQGLEFLIYFQGNSAPDKSGLPSDRFSAERTGGSVSTLTIQRTQQEDSAVYLCASSRSGGGGSYEQYFGPGTRLTVT.

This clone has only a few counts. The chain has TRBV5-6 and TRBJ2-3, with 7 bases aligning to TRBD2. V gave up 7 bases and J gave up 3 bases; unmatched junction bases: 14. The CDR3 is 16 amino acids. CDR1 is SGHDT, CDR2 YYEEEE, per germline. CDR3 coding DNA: TGTGCCAGCGGCAGTTTAGTGCTAGCGGTTACAGATACGCAGTATTTT. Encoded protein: CASGSLVLAVTDTQYF.

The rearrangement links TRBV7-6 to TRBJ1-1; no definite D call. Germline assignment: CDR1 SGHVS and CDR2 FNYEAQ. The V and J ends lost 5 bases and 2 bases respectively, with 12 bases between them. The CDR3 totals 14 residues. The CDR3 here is CASSPSQENTEAFF. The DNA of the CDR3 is TGTGCCAGCAGCCCCAGCCAGGAAAACACTGAAGCTTTCTTT.

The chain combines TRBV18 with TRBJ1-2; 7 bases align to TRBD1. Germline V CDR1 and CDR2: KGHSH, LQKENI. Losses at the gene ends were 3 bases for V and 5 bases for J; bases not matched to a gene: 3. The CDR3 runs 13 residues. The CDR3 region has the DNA TGTGCCAGCTCACCTGACAGGGATTATGGCTACACCTTC. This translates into CASSPDRDYGYTF.

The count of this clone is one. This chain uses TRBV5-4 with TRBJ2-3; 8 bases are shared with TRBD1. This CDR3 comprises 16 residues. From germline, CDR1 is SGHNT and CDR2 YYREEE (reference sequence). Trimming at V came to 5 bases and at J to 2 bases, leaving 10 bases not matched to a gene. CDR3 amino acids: CASSRPGQDSTDTQYF. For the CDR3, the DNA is TGTGCCAGCAGTAGACCGGGACAGGACTCCACAGATACGCAGTATTTT.